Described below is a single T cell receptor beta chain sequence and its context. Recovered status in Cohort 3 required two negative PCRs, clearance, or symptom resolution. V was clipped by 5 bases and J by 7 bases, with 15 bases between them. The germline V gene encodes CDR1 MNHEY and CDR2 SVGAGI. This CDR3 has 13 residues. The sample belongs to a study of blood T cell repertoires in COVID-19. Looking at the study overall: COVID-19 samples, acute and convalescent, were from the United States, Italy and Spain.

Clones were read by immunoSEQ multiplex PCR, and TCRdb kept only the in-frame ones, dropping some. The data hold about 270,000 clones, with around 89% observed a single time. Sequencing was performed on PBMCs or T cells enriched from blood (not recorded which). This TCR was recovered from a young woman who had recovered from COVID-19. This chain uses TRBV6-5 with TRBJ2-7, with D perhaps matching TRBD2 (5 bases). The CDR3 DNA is TGTGCCAGCAGTCAGTCGAGGGTAGGGGAGCAGTACTTC. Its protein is CASSQSRVGEQYF.